The entry that follows covers one T cell receptor beta chain sequence. What it binds is unknown. Produced via immunoSEQ multiplex PCR; TCRdb's table is partial and in-frame only. Of approximately 130,000 clones in the sample, 92% were seen once. The data stem from a study of T cell responses to AZD1222 COVID-19 vaccine. Study findings and constraints: There were vaccine-associated CD4 TCRs across spike, dominant at 160-218 and 743-854.

This CDR3 spans 17 amino acids. CDR1 and CDR2 (germline): LGHDT, YNNKEL (reference sequence). Trimming left V 0 bases short and J 7 bases short, with 21 bases between. The source material was peripheral blood, sampled 28 days after the second AZD1222 dose. V usage is TRBV3-1 (or the pseudogene TRBV3-2) and J usage is TRBJ2-5; possibly TRBD2 for D (6 bases). The TCR comes from an adult who received the AZD1222 COVID-19 vaccine. Written as DNA, the CDR3 is TGTGCCAGCAGCCAAGATTTTGGCGGGGCGGTTCTGGCGACCCAGTACTTC. As protein: CASSQDFGGAVLATQYF.